One and the same sample provided the 29 T cell receptor beta chains below, sequenced in a study of T cells in localized non-small cell lung cancer. Sequenced by immunoSEQ multiplex PCR; TCRdb stores in-frame clones only, minus some. The repertoire holds some 30,000 clones, roughly 94% seen once, with 0.73% in the top ten. This sample comprised peripheral blood, obtained before any cancer treatment. The receptors were gathered from a woman aged 40 to 75 with stage I lung adenocarcinoma.

The chain combines TRBV29-1 with TRBJ2-4, with D possibly called TRBD1 or TRBD2 (5 bases each). Trimming cost V 4 bases and J 9 bases, with 13 bases left between them. There are 12 residues in the CDR3. Germline V gene lookup returns CDR1 SQVTM and CDR2 ANQGSEA. The CDR3 loop reads CSVGRPTGIQYF. CDR3 bases: TGCAGCGTTGGGAGGCCCACAGGCATTCAGTACTTC.

This chain connects TRBV7-3 to TRBJ2-1; 7 nucleotides line up with TRBD2. There are 15 residues in the CDR3. V dropped 5 bases and J dropped 5; count of bases not matched to a gene: 9. CDR1 is SGHTA and CDR2 is FQGTGA in the germline V gene. CDR3 loop: CASSPQAGLNNEQFF. DNA for the CDR3: TGTGCCAGCAGCCCCCAAGCGGGGCTTAACAATGAGCAGTTCTTC.

The chain couples TRBV5-6 to TRBJ2-2, with 8 bases aligning to TRBD1. V lost 5 bases to trimming and J lost 7 bases; unmatched junction nucleotides: 7. Germline V CDR1 and CDR2: SGHDT, YYEEEE. The CDR3 spans 14 residues. CDR3 in amino acids: CASRKTGVVGELFF. Written as DNA, the CDR3 is TGTGCCAGCAGAAAGACAGGGGTGGTCGGGGAGCTGTTTTTT.

The chain joins TRBV7-2 to TRBJ1-1, with D uncertain. The CDR3 contains 14 residues. Germline CDR1 is SGHTA and CDR2 is FQGNSA. V lost 6 bases to trimming and J lost 4 bases, with 15 bases between them. CDR3 bases: TGTGCCAGCAGAACGAAAGATGGAGGCACTGAAGCTTTCTTT. Its protein product is CASRTKDGGTEAFF.

The rearrangement joins TRBV28 to TRBJ1-1, with D possibly TRBD1 on 5 matching bases. Germline lookup yields CDR1 MDHEN and CDR2 SYDVKM. The V and J ends lost 4 bases and 1 base respectively, with 13 bases between them. The CDR3 is 15 residues long. This chain's CDR3 is CASSSLGGGNTEAFF. The DNA of the CDR3 is TGTGCCAGCAGTTCCTTGGGGGGAGGGAACACTGAAGCTTTCTTT. Variable domain in full (rest from reference TRBV28 and TRBJ1-1): DVKVTQSSRYLVKRTGEKVFLECVQDMDHENMFWYRQDPGLGLRLIYFSYDVKMKEKGDIPEGYSVSREKKERFSLILESASTNQTSMYLCASSSLGGGNTEAFFGQGTRLTVV.

The gene calls are TRBV4-3 and TRBJ1-2, with 8 nucleotides matching TRBD1. Germline V gene data show CDR1 as LGHNA and CDR2 as YSLEER. The ends lost 1 base at V and 7 bases at J; junction bases unmatched: 5. There are 14 residues in the CDR3. The chain's CDR3 is CASSQGQGRGGYTF. The CDR3 DNA reads TGCGCCAGCAGCCAAGGACAGGGGAGGGGTGGCTACACCTTC.

The gene calls are TRBV11-2 and TRBJ2-3; D gene uncertain. The CDR3 covers 15 residues. The germline CDR1 and CDR2 sequences are SGHAT and FQNNGV. Trimming stripped 5 bases from V and 2 bases from J, with 14 bases between. The CDR3 here is CASSTVSRVTDTQYF. The CDR3 DNA sequence: TGTGCCAGCAGCACCGTGAGCCGGGTCACAGATACGCAGTATTTT.

This clone has only a few counts. The CDR3 bases are TGTGCCAGCTCACCACCGGGACAGCAAAATGAAAAACTGTTTTTT. This sequence encodes CASSPPGQQNEKLFF. The chain combines TRBV18 with TRBJ1-4, with 7 bases aligning to TRBD1. The CDR3 covers 15 residues. J gave up 5 bases and V 0 bases, and 3 bases lay outside the gene matches. Germline V gene data show CDR1 as KGHSH and CDR2 as LQKENI.

The chain couples TRBV2 to TRBJ2-7, with 8 positions matching TRBD1. V lost 4 bases, J lost 7 bases, and 6 bases stayed unmatched. CDR1 and CDR2 (germline): SNHLY, FYNNEI. The CDR3 covers 13 residues. The CDR3 DNA sequence: TGTGCCAGCAGTGCTCAGGGGGCGGAGGAGCAGTACTTC. It translates to CASSAQGAEEQYF. Full variable domain (outside the CDR3, taken from reference TRBV2 and TRBJ2-7): EPEVTQTPSHQVTQMGQEVILRCVPISNHLYFYWYRQILGQKVEFLVSFYNNEISEKSEIFDDQFSVERPDGSNFTLKIRSTKLEDSAMYFCASSAQGAEEQYFGPGTRLTVT.

The CDR3 loop is CASSQDLDRVGEQYF. The CDR3 DNA follows: TGTGCCAGCAGCCAAGATTTGGACAGGGTAGGCGAGCAGTACTTC. The chain is built from TRBV4-2 and TRBJ2-7; 8 nucleotides match TRBD1. V dropped 0 bases and J dropped 6; count of bases not matched to a gene: 7. The germline CDR1 and CDR2 sequences are LGHNA and YNFKEQ. The CDR3 extends over 15 amino acids.

This clone was observed once. V and J are TRBV10-3 and TRBJ1-1; 7 bases fit TRBD1. The CDR3 runs 16 residues. The J segment lost 0 bases and the V segment lost 6 bases, leaving 10 bases of the junction unmatched. Germline values: CDR1 ENHRY, CDR2 SYGVKD. CDR3 DNA sequence: TGTGCCATCAGGGGGTTGGGGGGGACAGTGAACACTGAAGCTTTCTTT. It translates to CAIRGLGGTVNTEAFF.

This rearrangement joins TRBV5-6 to TRBJ2-2; D is undetermined. V was cut by 2 bases and J by 5 bases, with 10 bases left in between. CDR1 is SGHDT, CDR2 YYEEEE, per germline. This CDR3 is 14 amino acids long. The CDR3 is CASSFVRKTGELFF. Written as DNA, the CDR3 is TGTGCCAGCAGCTTTGTCAGAAAAACCGGGGAGCTGTTTTTT.

The V and J genes are TRBV11-2 and TRBJ2-1; D is perhaps TRBD2 (7 bases). Germline V gene sequence: CDR1 SGHAT, CDR2 FQNNGV. Trimming took 2 bases from V and 4 from J, leaving 15 bases between them. The CDR3 covers 16 residues. CDR3 coding DNA: TGTGCCAGCAGCTTAACGGTCAGGGGAGGGTACAATGAGCAGTTCTTC. Protein sequence: CASSLTVRGGYNEQFF.

This clone has only a few counts. The chain has TRBV6-4 and TRBJ2-3; 9 bases are a match to TRBD2. With V trimmed by 4 bases and J by 0 bases, 5 bases remained unmatched. The CDR3 has 16 amino acids. Germline-derived CDR1 and CDR2 are MRHNA and SNTAGT. CDR3 residues: CASSGVAGESTDTQYF. The CDR3 nucleotides are TGTGCCAGCAGTGGGGTAGCGGGAGAAAGCACAGATACGCAGTATTTT.

The rearrangement uses TRBV28 and TRBJ1-2, with D unresolved. This CDR3 spans 11 amino acids. Germline assignment: CDR1 MDHEN and CDR2 SYDVKM. V shed 5 bases and J shed 5 bases, with 6 bases lying between them. CDR3 nucleotides: TGTGCCAGCAGTGACCTGTATGGCTACACCTTC. This translates into CASSDLYGYTF.

The J gene is TRBJ1-2, the V gene TRBV19, with unresolved D. The V end lost 3 bases, the J end lost 4 bases, and 15 bases lay between the germline ends. The CDR3 is 15 amino acids. The germline gives CDR1 LNHDA, CDR2 SQIVND (reference sequence). CDR3 nucleotide sequence: TGTGCCAGTAGTATTTCAAGGCGAGGCAGCTATGGCTACACCTTC. Translation gives CASSISRRGSYGYTF.

The genes are TRBV7-8 and TRBJ1-1; D is possibly TRBD1 (6 bases). The germline gives CDR1 SGHVS, CDR2 FQNEAQ. The CDR3 runs to 15 residues. Trimming removed 2 bases at V and 2 bases at J, with 12 bases between. CDR3 bases: TGTGCCAGCAGCTTAAGGACAGCCGTTAACACTGAAGCTTTCTTT. Its protein is CASSLRTAVNTEAFF.

This chain links TRBV7-9 with TRBJ2-5; D is undetermined. Germline V CDR1 and CDR2: SEHNR, FQNEAQ (reference sequence). The germline V and J ends were trimmed by 4 bases and 6 bases, with 15 bases remaining between them. CDR3 length: 14 residues. CDR3 coding DNA: TGTGCCAGCAGCTCTACGACAAGTCAACAGACCCAGTACTTC. Residues: CASSSTTSQQTQYF.

The rearrangement links TRBV19 to TRBJ1-2; no definite D call. V gave up 5 bases and J gave up 4 bases, with 11 bases separating them. CDR3 length equals 13 residues. The germline V gene encodes CDR1 LNHDA and CDR2 SQIVND (reference sequence). The CDR3, as DNA: TGTGCCAGTAGTCCCCAGGCCGCCTATGGCTACACCTTC. Residues: CASSPQAAYGYTF.

This clone was found once. The J gene is TRBJ1-2, the V gene TRBV19; weak D call: TRBD1 (5 bases). CDR1 and CDR2 (germline): LNHDA, SQIVND (reference sequence). This CDR3 is built from 17 residues. The V and J ends lost 5 bases and 2 bases respectively, with 21 bases between them. As DNA, the CDR3 is TGTGCCAGTAGTGAACCGCACCCATTACAGGAGAACTATGGCTACACCTTC. Translating gives CASSEPHPLQENYGYTF.

V gene TRBV5-8 combines with J gene TRBJ2-3; D is ambiguous. This CDR3 has 15 amino acids. Germline V lookup: CDR1 SGHTS, CDR2 YDEGEE. Trimming left V 4 bases short and J 1 base short, with 13 bases between. The CDR3 here is CASSRSQHRTDTQYF. The CDR3 nucleotides are TGTGCCAGCAGCCGATCACAACACCGCACAGATACGCAGTATTTT.

This clone was seen a few times. The chain links TRBV4-3 to TRBJ1-3; 7 bases fit TRBD1. This CDR3 contains 18 residues. Germline V gives CDR1 LGHNA, CDR2 YSLEER. V lost 0 bases and J lost 2; bases outside the gene matches: 10. This CDR3 is CASSQDRGGRGPGNTIYF. CDR3 bases: TGCGCCAGCAGCCAAGATCGTGGAGGAAGGGGGCCTGGAAACACCATATATTTT.

V usage is TRBV5-4 and J usage is TRBJ2-6; D not certain. V dropped 4 bases and J dropped 2 bases, with 10 bases sitting between them. The CDR3 contains 15 residues. The germline V gene encodes CDR1 SGHNT and CDR2 YYREEE (reference sequence). The CDR3 reads CASSRPEAGANVLTF. The CDR3 bases are TGTGCCAGCAGCCGACCTGAGGCTGGGGCCAACGTCCTGACTTTC.

The chain couples TRBV9 to TRBJ2-1, with TRBD2 matching 9 bases. Trimming at V came to 3 bases and at J to 10 bases, leaving 11 bases not matched to a gene. This CDR3 spans 15 amino acids. Per the germline V gene, CDR1 is SGDLS and CDR2 is YYNGEE. CDR3 nucleotides: TGTGCCAGCAGCGCTCTAGCGGGGAAACGGGGAGAGCAGTTCTTC. Its translation: CASSALAGKRGEQFF.

On this clone: At one boundary the junction diverges from the germline segment, which might be a read error. The chain employs TRBV7-7 and TRBJ1-1; weak D call: TRBD1 (6 bases). CDR1 is SSHAT, CDR2 FNYEAQ, per germline (reference sequence). The CDR3 runs to 19 residues. This CDR3 reads CASSSNPPRDTKKWTEAFF. Here the CDR3 DNA reads TGTGCTAGCAGCTCCAACCCCCCCCGGGACACCAAGAAGTGGACTGAAGCTTTCTTT.

The chain recombines TRBV25-1 with TRBJ1-4, with D uncertain. This CDR3 is built from 13 residues. CDR1 and CDR2 from the germline V gene are MGHDK and SYGVNS. V shed 3 bases and J shed 5 bases, with 7 bases lying between them. This CDR3 reads CASSDLRNEKLFF. CDR3 nucleotide sequence: TGTGCCAGCAGTGATTTGAGGAATGAAAAACTGTTTTTT.

CDR3 region: CASSFTSGRGVGTQYF. DNA for the CDR3: TGTGCCAGCAGCTTCACTAGCGGGAGGGGCGTCGGGACCCAGTACTTC. The chain is built from TRBV11-2 and TRBJ2-5, with 13 bases aligning to TRBD2. The CDR3 covers 16 residues. The germline V gene encodes CDR1 SGHAT and CDR2 FQNNGV. The ends lost 3 bases at V and 7 bases at J; junction bases unmatched: 8.

The J gene is TRBJ2-7, the V gene TRBV5-4, with D possibly being TRBD1 or TRBD2 (5 bases each). V was clipped by 0 bases and J by 7 bases, with 11 bases between them. CDR1 and CDR2 from the germline V gene are SGHNT and YYREEE (reference sequence). This CDR3 contains 13 residues. CDR3 loop: CASSLDGTGEQYF. The DNA of the CDR3 is TGTGCCAGCAGCTTGGACGGGACGGGGGAGCAGTACTTC.

The J gene is TRBJ2-7, the V gene TRBV10-3; 10 nucleotides align to TRBD2. Germline V lookup: CDR1 ENHRY, CDR2 SYGVKD. V trimming: 1 base; J trimming: 2 bases; junction bases outside the gene matches: 5. The CDR3 is 16 amino acids. The CDR3 DNA follows: TGTGCCATCAGTGAGTGGGGGACTAGCGTGACCTACGAGCAGTACTTC. Amino acid sequence: CAISEWGTSVTYEQYF.